This paragraph covers one T cell receptor (beta chain) sequence. What it binds is unknown. The sample is drawn from a study of shared clonotypes between healthy human individuals. Study results and caveats: Clonotype sharing among donors, it was expected, would be affected by sequencing depth.

TCRdb's table, derived via immunoSEQ multiplex PCR, lists solely in-frame clones and lacks some. The table lists about 2,100,000 clones, approximately 94% of them singletons. CD8 cells regarded as naive lacked CD45RO, were positively chosen for CCR7, and omitted terminally differentiated effector memory CD45RA+ cells. Deletions cut 6 bases from V and 4 bases from J, with 14 bases between. The CDR3 extends over 14 amino acids. Germline CDR1 is LNHDA and CDR2 is SQIVND (reference sequence). The chain links TRBV19 to TRBJ2-3, with D perhaps matching TRBD2 (5 bases). The receptor was isolated from a man younger than 35 in good health. Some clones in this sample may be carry-over from other donors' samples. Sequenced input: naive CD8+ T cells from PBMCs. The CDR3: CASRKTLRADTQYF. The CDR3 DNA sequence: TGTGCCAGTAGAAAGACGCTGAGGGCAGATACGCAGTATTTT.